Listed below are T cell receptor beta chains from one sample, sequenced in a study of T cells in Graves' hyperthyroidism and ophthalmopathy. TCRdb analysed the multiplex PCR reads with MiXCR anew, one entry per CDR3 protein. Of fewer than 350,000 distinct CDR3 sequences listed, around 15% are singletons. Input material: blood. Receptors originate from a woman between 40 and 50 years old with Graves' hyperthyroidism. Both conserved end residues are part of each CDR3. The D gene is left open where the match is weak. Not every row has a clone size; where given, it reads once, few, many or a size class.

D gene: TRBD2; V gene: TRBV7-2; J gene: TRBJ2-4; clone size: few; CDR3 protein: CASSLVGTSGTAENIQHF; CDR3 DNA: TGTGCCAGCAGCTTAGTAGGGACTAGCGGGACCGCGGAAAACATTCAGCACTTC
D gene: .; V gene: TRBV4-1; J gene: TRBJ2-7; clone size: .; CDR3 protein: CASSRSTGSYEQYF; CDR3 DNA: TGCGCCAGCAGCCGTTCGACTGGCTCCTACGAGCAGTACTTC
D gene: .; V gene: TRBV2; J gene: TRBJ2-1; clone size: many; CDR3 protein: CASWGGLSREQFF; CDR3 DNA: TGTGCCAGCTGGGGGGGCTTGAGTCGGGAGCAGTTCTTC
D gene: TRBD1; V gene: TRBV30; J gene: TRBJ1-6; clone size: many; CDR3 protein: CAWKEGTGSSPLHF; CDR3 DNA: TGTGCCTGGAAGGAAGGGACAGGGAGTTCACCCCTCCACTTT
D gene: .; V gene: TRBV6-4; J gene: TRBJ1-2; clone size: many; CDR3 protein: CASSLDSGYGYTF; CDR3 DNA: TGTGCCAGCAGCCTGGACAGTGGGTATGGCTACACCTTC
D gene: .; V gene: TRBV2; J gene: TRBJ1-5; clone size: many; CDR3 protein: CASSVGGFQPQHF; CDR3 DNA: TGTGCCAGCAGTGTGGGGGGTTTTCAGCCCCAGCATTTT
D gene: TRBD1; V gene: TRBV29-1; J gene: TRBJ2-1; clone size: many; CDR3 protein: CSVETGQTNEQFF; CDR3 DNA: TGCAGCGTTGAAACGGGACAGACCAATGAGCAGTTCTTC
D gene: .; V gene: TRBV13; J gene: TRBJ2-7; clone size: many; CDR3 protein: CASSLGLTEEQYF; CDR3 DNA: TGTGCCAGCAGCTTAGGCCTGACCGAGGAGCAGTACTTC
D gene: .; V gene: TRBV7-2; J gene: TRBJ2-1; clone size: many; CDR3 protein: CASSLGGSANNEQFF; CDR3 DNA: TGTGCCAGCAGCTTAGGGGGTAGTGCCAACAATGAGCAGTTCTTC
D gene: .; V gene: TRBV28; J gene: TRBJ1-2; clone size: many; CDR3 protein: CASSLFQGGYTF; CDR3 DNA: TGTGCCAGCAGTTTATTCCAAGGCGGCTACACCTTC
D gene: .; V gene: TRBV20-1; J gene: TRBJ1-1; clone size: few; CDR3 protein: CSARDADVGGIEAFF; CDR3 DNA: TGCAGTGCTAGAGATGCTGACGTTGGAGGGATTGAAGCTTTCTTT
D gene: .; V gene: TRBV2; J gene: TRBJ1-5; clone size: many; CDR3 protein: CASGGGNQPQHF; CDR3 DNA: TGTGCCAGCGGGGGGGGCAATCAGCCCCAGCATTTT
D gene: .; V gene: TRBV6-4; J gene: TRBJ2-2; clone size: .; CDR3 protein: CASSDSIGTGELFF; CDR3 DNA: TGTGCCAGCAGTGACTCGATTGGGACCGGGGAGCTGTTTTTT
D gene: .; V gene: TRBV19; J gene: TRBJ1-1; clone size: .; CDR3 protein: CASSIAHGVSTEAFF; CDR3 DNA: TGTGCCAGTAGTATAGCCCACGGGGTAAGCACTGAAGCTTTCTTT
D gene: .; V gene: TRBV19; J gene: TRBJ2-1; clone size: few; CDR3 protein: CASSMRYNEQFF; CDR3 DNA: TGTGCCAGTAGTATGCGGTACAATGAGCAGTTCTTC
D gene: .; V gene: TRBV11-3; J gene: TRBJ2-7; clone size: many; CDR3 protein: CASSLPAQGSYEQYF; CDR3 DNA: TGTGCCAGCAGCTTACCAGCGCAGGGTTCCTACGAGCAGTACTTC
D gene: TRBD1; V gene: TRBV10-2; J gene: TRBJ1-1; clone size: many; CDR3 protein: CASSEKGASEAFF; CDR3 DNA: TGCGCCAGCAGTGAGAAGGGGGCTTCTGAAGCTTTCTTT
D gene: .; V gene: TRBV20-1; J gene: TRBJ1-5; clone size: few; CDR3 protein: CSASQFMGIGPQHF; CDR3 DNA: TGCAGTGCTAGTCAGTTCATGGGAATAGGGCCCCAGCATTTT
D gene: TRBD2; V gene: TRBV20-1; J gene: TRBJ2-1; clone size: many; CDR3 protein: CSPLAGADNEQFF; CDR3 DNA: TGCAGCCCCTTAGCGGGAGCAGACAATGAGCAGTTCTTC
D gene: .; V gene: TRBV28; J gene: TRBJ2-7; clone size: many; CDR3 protein: CASSVLDTSVSYEQYF; CDR3 DNA: TGTGCCAGCAGTGTATTAGACACCTCCGTCTCCTACGAGCAGTACTTC
D gene: .; V gene: TRBV2; J gene: TRBJ1-2; clone size: many; CDR3 protein: CASNPDSSSGYTF; CDR3 DNA: TGTGCCAGCAACCCCGACAGCTCGTCCGGCTACACCTTC
D gene: TRBD1; V gene: TRBV5-1; J gene: TRBJ2-1; clone size: few; CDR3 protein: CASSEDRGSQIKQFF; CDR3 DNA: TGCGCCAGCAGCGAGGACAGGGGTTCGCAAATAAAGCAGTTCTTC
D gene: .; V gene: TRBV12-3/TRBV12-4; J gene: TRBJ1-4; clone size: many; CDR3 protein: CASNWGTTNEKLFF; CDR3 DNA: TGTGCCAGCAACTGGGGGACAACTAATGAAAAACTGTTTTTT
D gene: TRBD1; V gene: TRBV12-5; J gene: TRBJ2-3; clone size: .; CDR3 protein: CASGLDIGTGTDTQYF; CDR3 DNA: TGTGCTAGTGGTTTGGATATAGGGACAGGCACAGATACGCAGTATTTT
D gene: .; V gene: TRBV2; J gene: TRBJ2-2; clone size: .; CDR3 protein: CASSEGQFAGELFF; CDR3 DNA: TGTGCCAGCAGCGAAGGACAGTTCGCCGGGGAGCTGTTTTTT
D gene: .; V gene: TRBV28; J gene: TRBJ2-1; clone size: .; CDR3 protein: CAIGPPRNEQFF; CDR3 DNA: TGTGCCATCGGTCCCCCCAGGAATGAGCAGTTCTTC
D gene: .; V gene: TRBV20-1; J gene: TRBJ1-5; clone size: many; CDR3 protein: CSAATGRQPQHF; CDR3 DNA: TGCAGTGCCGCAACAGGGAGACAGCCCCAGCATTTT
D gene: .; V gene: TRBV6-1; J gene: TRBJ1-1; clone size: many; CDR3 protein: CASSDPNTEAFF; CDR3 DNA: TGTGCCAGCAGTGACCCGAACACTGAAGCTTTCTTT